Sequencing of this TCR beta chain was carried out in a study of shared clonotypes between healthy human individuals. Study observations and caveats: Against clonotypes common to all four donors, non-shared ones had lower generation probabilities. Represented genetic and exposure-history diversity was restricted by having few donors.

As for this clone: Its specificity is unknown. This same CDR3 is encoded by further DNA sequences in the sample.

V gave up 5 bases and J gave up 7 bases, with 12 bases separating them. Germline-derived CDR1 and CDR2 are SEHNR and FQNEAQ (reference sequence). The CDR3 spans 13 residues. The data were produced by immunoSEQ multiplex PCR, yet TCRdb's version contains in-frame clones alone and is incomplete. This table holds millions of clones, 85% to 95% found once. Recent acute infections and vaccinations were absent in the healthy HIV-negative adult donors. The source of this sequence is a man between 18 and 35 years old in good health. Sequenced: naive CD4+ T cells sorted from blood. As to subset: CD45RA+ positively selected. V usage is TRBV7-9 and J usage is TRBJ1-5, with D possibly being TRBD1 (5 bases). The chain's CDR3 is CASSLERGQPQHF. The CDR3 nucleotides read TGTGCCAGCAGCCTCGAGCGGGGCCAGCCCCAGCATTTT. The complete variable domain, with remaining parts taken from reference TRBV7-9 and TRBJ1-5, reads DTGVSQNPRHKITKRGQNVTFRCDPISEHNRLYWYRQTLGQGPEFLTYFQNEAQLEKSRLLSDRFSAERPKGSFSTLEIQRTEQGDSAMYLCASSLERGQPQHFGDGTRLSIL.